The 15 T cell receptor beta chains given below trace back to one sample, sequenced in a study of blood T cell repertoires in COVID-19. Clones were read by immunoSEQ multiplex PCR, and TCRdb kept only the in-frame ones, dropping some. The sample lists hundreds of thousands of clones, around 85% occurring once. The specimen sequenced was peripheral blood. Receptors were obtained from a woman aged 50 to 65 with active or convalescent COVID-19.

As DNA, the CDR3 is TGTGCCAGCAGTGCCTCCACCGGGACAGCCTTGGGGTTTCAGCCCCAGCATTTT. This translates into CASSASTGTALGFQPQHF. The chain combines TRBV27 with TRBJ1-5, with 7 bases aligning to TRBD1. The trim removed 5 bases at V and 6 bases at J, leaving 19 bases unmatched. The CDR3 has 18 amino acids. CDR1 and CDR2 from the germline V gene are MNHEY and SMNVEV (reference sequence).

The CDR3 nucleotides are TGTGCCAGCAGCCCCCAGGATACGCAGTATTTT. Amino acid sequence: CASSPQDTQYF. The chain couples TRBV9 to TRBJ2-3, with D hard to call. Per germline, CDR1 SGDLS and CDR2 YYNGEE. Trimming pared 4 bases from V and 6 bases from J, leaving 6 bases between. The CDR3 extends over 11 amino acids.

This clone was observed a few times. The rearrangement joins TRBV14 to TRBJ2-1; the D is unclear. Germline V gives CDR1 SGHDN, CDR2 FVKESK. Trimming removed 0 bases at V and 2 bases at J, with 8 bases between. The CDR3 has 15 amino acids. In DNA, the CDR3 is TGTGCCAGCAGCCAAGATCATGGGCCCTACAATGAGCAGTTCTTC. It codes for CASSQDHGPYNEQFF.

This clone showed up just once. The CDR3 region has the DNA TGCGCCAGCAACCCCGGGACAGGGATCGATGAGCAGTTCTTC. Translating gives CASNPGTGIDEQFF. The chain has TRBV5-1 and TRBJ2-1; 9 bases are shared with TRBD1. Looked up from germline, CDR1 is SGHRS and CDR2 is YFSETQ. The CDR3 loop spans 14 amino acids. V lost 6 bases and J lost 8; bases outside the gene matches: 9.

This chain links TRBV5-1 with TRBJ2-7; weak D call: TRBD1 (6 bases). The CDR3 spans 13 residues. The germline V and J ends were trimmed by 7 bases and 1 base, with 12 bases remaining between them. CDR1 is SGHRS and CDR2 is YFSETQ in the germline V gene. CDR3 amino acids: CASQGSLSYEQYF. CDR3 in DNA: TGCGCCAGCCAGGGGTCCCTATCCTACGAGCAGTACTTC.

CDR3 region: CASSWTGENTEAFF. For the CDR3, the DNA is TGTGCCAGCAGTTGGACAGGGGAAAACACTGAAGCTTTCTTT. This rearrangement joins TRBV6-5 to TRBJ1-1, with 9 bases matching TRBD1. With 4 bases clipped from V and 2 bases from J, the junction kept 2 bases outside the gene matches. Germline-derived CDR1 and CDR2 are MNHEY and SVGAGI. The length of the CDR3 is 14 residues.

This clone was seen a few times. The gene calls are TRBV6-5 and TRBJ2-3; TRBD1 matches 8 bases. Trimming cost V 7 bases and J 4 bases; bases outside gene matches: 10. CDR1 and CDR2 from the germline V gene are MNHEY and SVGAGI. The CDR3 sequence is 15 residues long. The CDR3 here is CASKLTGQGSDTQYF. The CDR3, as DNA: TGTGCCAGCAAGTTAACTGGACAGGGATCAGATACGCAGTATTTT.

The chain joins TRBV10-3 to TRBJ2-1; 9 bases are a match to TRBD2. Trimming removed 4 bases from V and 6 bases from J; junction bases left unmatched: 7. The CDR3 consists of 15 residues. Germline V gives CDR1 ENHRY, CDR2 SYGVKD. This CDR3 is CAISAAGGARNEQFF. As DNA, the CDR3 is TGTGCCATCAGTGCCGCGGGAGGGGCACGCAATGAGCAGTTCTTC.

The chain couples TRBV29-1 to TRBJ2-5; D possibly corresponds to TRBD1 (6 bases). CDR3 length equals 15 residues. In germline, CDR1 is SQVTM, CDR2 ANQGSEA. V was clipped by 4 bases and J by 5 bases, with 20 bases between them. CDR3 sequence (DNA): TGCAGCGTTGTCGGGCCGTACCGAAGGGGGGAGACCCAGTACTTC. Protein product: CSVVGPYRRGETQYF. Based on the CDR3 plus reference TRBV29-1 and TRBJ2-5, the full variable domain is SAVISQKPSRDICQRGTSLTIQCQVDSQVTMMFWYRQQPGQSLTLIATANQGSEATYESGFVIDKFPISRPNLTFSTLTVSNMSPEDSSIYLCSVVGPYRRGETQYFGPGTRLLVL.

The chain is built from TRBV30 and TRBJ1-3; D gene ambiguous. CDR1 and CDR2 (germline): GTSNPN, SVGIG (reference sequence). Trimming took 5 bases from V and 0 from J, leaving 11 bases between them. The CDR3 totals 14 residues. The CDR3 bases are TGTGCCTGGCGCCCCCTTAGCTCTGGAAACACCATATATTTT. Protein: CAWRPLSSGNTIYF.

This clone was counted a single time. The chain recombines TRBV4-2 with TRBJ2-3; 8 bases fit TRBD1. From germline, CDR1 is LGHNA and CDR2 YNFKEQ. Trimming at V came to 0 bases and at J to 4 bases, leaving 9 bases not matched to a gene. This CDR3 is 17 amino acids long. CDR3 DNA: TGTGCCAGCAGCCAAGATCAGGGCAGGGGGCTGTCAGATACGCAGTATTTT. Amino acids: CASSQDQGRGLSDTQYF.

This clone was seen ten or more times. This chain uses TRBV6-5 with TRBJ1-2, with a tentative D call TRBD1 (5 bases). Trimming took 4 bases from V and 5 from J, leaving 17 bases between them. From germline, CDR1 is MNHEY and CDR2 SVGAGI. This CDR3 spans 15 amino acids. CDR3 in DNA: TGTGCCAGCAGTTCACTGGGGGGTAATAGTTATGGCTACACCTTC. Protein product: CASSSLGGNSYGYTF.

This CDR3 is CASSGTSGRAVKNEQFF. In DNA, the CDR3 is TGTGCCAGCAGCGGGACTAGCGGGAGGGCCGTTAAGAATGAGCAGTTCTTC. The rearrangement links TRBV9 to TRBJ2-1; TRBD2 aligns across 15 bases. This CDR3 is built from 17 residues. The junction had 8 bases not matched to a gene; V was cut back by 3 bases and J by 7 bases. From germline, CDR1 is SGDLS and CDR2 YYNGEE.

This chain joins TRBV28 and TRBJ1-2; D not certain. The germline V and J ends were trimmed by 5 bases and 5 bases, with 6 bases remaining between them. Germline V lookup: CDR1 MDHEN, CDR2 SYDVKM. The CDR3 consists of 11 residues. CDR3 coding DNA: TGTGCCAGCAGTCGGGGTTATGGCTACACCTTC. It codes for CASSRGYGYTF.

The gene calls are TRBV9 and TRBJ2-6, with 8 bases fitting TRBD1. Germline V CDR1 and CDR2: SGDLS, YYNGEE. J gave up 4 bases and V 2 bases, and 2 bases lay outside the gene matches. CDR3 size: 15 residues. The CDR3 loop reads CASSVDRAGANVLTF. In nucleotides, the CDR3 is TGTGCCAGCAGCGTGGACAGGGCCGGGGCCAACGTCCTGACTTTC.